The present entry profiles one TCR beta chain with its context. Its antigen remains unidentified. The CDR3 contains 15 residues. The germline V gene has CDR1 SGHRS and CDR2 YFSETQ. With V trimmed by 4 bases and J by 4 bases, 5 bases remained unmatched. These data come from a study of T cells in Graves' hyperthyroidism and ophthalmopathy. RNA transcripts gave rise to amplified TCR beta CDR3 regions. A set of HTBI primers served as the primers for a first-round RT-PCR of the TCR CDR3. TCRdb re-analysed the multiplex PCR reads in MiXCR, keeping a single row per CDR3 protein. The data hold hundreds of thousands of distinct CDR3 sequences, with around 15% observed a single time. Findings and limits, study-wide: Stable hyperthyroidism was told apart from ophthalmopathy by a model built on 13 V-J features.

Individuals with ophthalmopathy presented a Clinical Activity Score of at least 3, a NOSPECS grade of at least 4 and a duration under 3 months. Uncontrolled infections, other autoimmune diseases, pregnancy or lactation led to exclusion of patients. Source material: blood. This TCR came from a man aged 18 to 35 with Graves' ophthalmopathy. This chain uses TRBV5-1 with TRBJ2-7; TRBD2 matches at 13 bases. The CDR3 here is CASSQQTSGGYEQYF. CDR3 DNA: TGCGCCAGCAGCCAACAGACTAGCGGGGGGTACGAGCAGTACTTC.